This TCR beta chain was profiled in a study of brain T cells in children with intractable seizures. Profiled with immunoSEQ multiplex PCR; TCRdb holds only in-frame clones, not every one. This table holds 60,000 to 85,000 clones, approximately 94% found once. Here the sequenced sample was peripheral blood, taken at surgery. The source is a boy in the first two years of life with tuberous sclerosis and intractable seizures.

The CDR3 nucleotides are TGTGCCAGCAGCTTTGGACAGCCGTTGAACACCGGGGAGCTGTTTTTT. Translated: CASSFGQPLNTGELFF. This sequence joins TRBV5-5 and TRBJ2-2, with D possibly being TRBD1 (6 bases). The CDR3 length is 16 residues. From germline, CDR1 is SGHKS and CDR2 YYEKEE (reference sequence). V dropped 2 bases and J dropped 1 base, with 12 bases sitting between them.